Sequencing of this TCR beta chain was carried out in a study of OX40 agonist ivuxolimab in advanced cancers. Study background: Patients were given ivuxolimab, an antibody that agonizes OX40 (CD134). Patients enrolled in dose escalation were diagnosed with hepatocellular carcinoma, melanoma, renal cell or head and neck cancer.

Here immunoSEQ multiplex PCR was the method, and the copy in TCRdb shows in-frame clones only, minus some. The sample lists 9,500 to 10,000 clones, around 92% occurring once. Details on this clone: Its target is unknown.

General observations from the study: The CD4+ and CD8+ T cells in the blood had expanded clonally by week 6 at 0.1 to 3.0 mg/kg. Some nonresponders likewise displayed low normalized T-cell clonal expansion.

The CDR3 loop spans 11 amino acids. Germline V gene lookup returns CDR1 DFQATT and CDR2 SNEGSKA (reference sequence). Trimming stripped 0 bases from V and 5 bases from J, with 3 bases between. J is TRBJ2-3 and V is TRBV20-1; no definite D call. This receptor was taken from an adult with an advanced solid tumor such as melanoma, head and neck, liver or kidney cancer. The sample here was CD4+ or CD8+ T cells sorted from blood, taken in a trial of the OX40 agonist ivuxolimab. The CDR3 DNA follows: TGCAGTGCTAGAGATCGAGATACGCAGTATTTT. Its protein is CSARDRDTQYF.